Listed here are 2 T cell receptor beta chains from one sample, sequenced in a study of blood T cell repertoires in COVID-19. Using immunoSEQ multiplex PCR, the repertoire was profiled, and TCRdb retains in-frame clones only, with some absent. Here the sample spans 250,000 to 300,000 clones, 85% to 90% being singletons. The sample was peripheral blood. The receptors here all came from a woman aged 40 to 50 who had recovered from COVID-19.

This clone was counted once. The chain has TRBV21-1 and TRBJ1-1. TRBV21-1 represents a pseudogene. The CDR3 runs 16 residues. DNA for the CDR3: TGTGCCAGCAGCTCCGGGGATCCTGACATGAACACTGAAGCTTTCTTT. It is translated as CASSSGDPDMNTEAFF.

The CDR3 reads CASSPKPNTEAFF. CDR3 in DNA: TGTGCCAGCTCACCAAAGCCGAACACTGAAGCTTTCTTT. The chain carries TRBV18 and TRBJ1-1; unclear D gene. The germline V gene has CDR1 KGHSH and CDR2 LQKENI. Trimming stripped 2 bases from V and 1 base from J, with 5 bases between. This CDR3 is built from 13 residues.